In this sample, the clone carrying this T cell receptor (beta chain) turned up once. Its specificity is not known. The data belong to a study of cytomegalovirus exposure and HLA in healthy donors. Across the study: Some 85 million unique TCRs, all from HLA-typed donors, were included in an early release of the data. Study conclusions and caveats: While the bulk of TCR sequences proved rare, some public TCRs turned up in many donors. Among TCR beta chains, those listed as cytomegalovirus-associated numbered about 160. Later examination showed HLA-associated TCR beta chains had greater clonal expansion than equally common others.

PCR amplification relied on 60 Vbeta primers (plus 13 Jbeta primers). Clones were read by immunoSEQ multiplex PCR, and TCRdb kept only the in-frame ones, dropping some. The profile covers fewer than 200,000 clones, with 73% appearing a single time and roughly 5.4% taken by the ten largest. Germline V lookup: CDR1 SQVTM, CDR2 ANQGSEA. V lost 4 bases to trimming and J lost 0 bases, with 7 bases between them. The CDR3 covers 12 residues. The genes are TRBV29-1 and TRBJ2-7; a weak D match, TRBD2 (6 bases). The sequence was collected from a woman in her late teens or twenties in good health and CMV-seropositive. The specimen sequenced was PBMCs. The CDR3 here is CSVVGGSYEQYF. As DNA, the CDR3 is TGCAGCGTTGTCGGGGGCTCCTACGAGCAGTACTTC.